These 11 T cell receptor beta chains came from one sample sequenced in a study of PD-1 blockade in classical Hodgkin lymphoma. The method was immunoSEQ multiplex PCR; TCRdb's version includes in-frame clones alone and lacks a portion of them. The sample shows some 96,000 clones, over 80% of them seen only once. All the patients suffered relapse after autologous stem cell transplantation, and brentuximab vedotin exposure differed. The sequencing here drew on peripheral blood mononuclear cells (PBMCs), taken at baseline. All receptors come from a human donor with classical Hodgkin lymphoma.

DNA for the CDR3: TGCGCCAGCAGCTTGTCTGCCCCCTCGGATGAGCAGTTCTTC. This sequence encodes CASSLSAPSDEQFF. The rearrangement uses TRBV5-1 and TRBJ2-1; D uncertain. V lost 1 base and J lost 8, with 13 bases in between. The CDR3 loop spans 14 amino acids. Germline V gene data show CDR1 as SGHRS and CDR2 as YFSETQ.

The chain combines TRBV9 with TRBJ2-6, with D possibly matching TRBD2 (5 bases). Trimming cost V 9 bases and J 3 bases, with 10 bases left between them. CDR1 is SGDLS, CDR2 YYNGEE, per germline. This CDR3 contains 13 residues. Written as DNA, the CDR3 is TGTGCCACCGGAGGTAGTGGGGCCAACGTCCTGACTTTC. As protein: CATGGSGANVLTF.

This CDR3 is CASSLTLADTGELFF. Written as DNA, the CDR3 is TGTGCCAGCAGCTTAACCCTAGCGGACACCGGGGAGCTGTTTTTT. The J gene is TRBJ2-2, the V gene TRBV13; 7 bases agree with TRBD2. V lost 2 bases and J lost 3; bases outside the gene matches: 3. The CDR3 spans 15 residues. Looked up from germline, CDR1 is PRHDT and CDR2 is FYEKMQ (reference sequence). Variable domain in full (rest from reference TRBV13 and TRBJ2-2): AAGVIQSPRHLIKEKRETATLKCYPIPRHDTVYWYQQGPGQDPQFLISFYEKMQSDKGSIPDRFSAQQFSDYHSELNMSSLELGDSALYFCASSLTLADTGELFFGEGSRLTVL.

The chain recombines TRBV19 with TRBJ2-1; no clear D. Germline lookup yields CDR1 LNHDA and CDR2 SQIVND (reference sequence). CDR3 length: 14 residues. Trimming pared 6 bases from V and 8 bases from J, leaving 17 bases between. Here the CDR3 DNA reads TGTGCCAGTAGCCCCAGCGCGCGGCTTCATGAGCAGTTCTTC. This encodes CASSPSARLHEQFF. The full variable domain, with the rest looked up from reference TRBV19 and TRBJ2-1, is DGGITQSPKYLFRKEGQNVTLSCEQNLNHDAMYWYRQDPGQGLRLIYYSQIVNDFQKGDIAEGYSVSREKKESFPLTVTSAQKNPTAFYLCASSPSARLHEQFFGPGTRLTVL.

The chain employs TRBV7-2 and TRBJ2-3, with TRBD2 identical over 11 bases. CDR3 length: 17 amino acids. Looked up from germline, CDR1 is SGHTA and CDR2 is FQGNSA. Trimming removed 4 bases from V and 4 bases from J; junction bases left unmatched: 10. CDR3 DNA: TGTGCCAGCAGCTACGGGACTAGCGGAAGTGGTCCAGATACGCAGTATTTT. Protein product: CASSYGTSGSGPDTQYF.

The rearrangement joins TRBV7-9 to TRBJ2-5; TRBD1 agrees at 7 bases. The CDR3 covers 17 residues. CDR1 SEHNR and CDR2 FQNEAQ come from the germline V gene (reference sequence). Losses at the gene ends were 4 bases for V and 0 bases for J; bases not matched to a gene: 11. Here the CDR3 reads CASSSQAGQANQETQYF. The CDR3 region has the DNA TGTGCCAGCAGCTCTCAAGCCGGACAGGCGAACCAAGAGACCCAGTACTTC.

The chain is built from TRBV5-1 and TRBJ2-1, with TRBD2 identical over 13 bases. The CDR3 covers 16 residues. Trimming removed 4 bases from V and 7 bases from J; junction bases left unmatched: 8. Germline assignment: CDR1 SGHRS and CDR2 YFSETQ. Written as DNA, the CDR3 is TGCGCCAGCAGCCCCTCCGGGACTAGCGGGACAAATGAGCAGTTCTTC. Translation gives CASSPSGTSGTNEQFF. The full variable domain, in which reference TRBV5-1 and TRBJ2-1 provide the parts outside the CDR3, is KAGVTQTPRYLIKTRGQQVTLSCSPISGHRSVSWYQQTPGQGLQFLFEYFSETQRNKGNFPGRFSGRQFSNSRSEMNVSTLELGDSALYLCASSPSGTSGTNEQFFGPGTRLTVL.

The chain recombines TRBV6-6 with TRBJ1-4, with 9 bases that match TRBD1. The germline gives CDR1 MNHNY, CDR2 SVGAGI (reference sequence). The V segment lost 0 bases and the J segment 7 bases; nucleotides outside the gene matches: 3. The CDR3 is 15 residues long. CDR3 coding DNA: TGTGCCAGCAGTTACTCGGTGACAGGGGGTGAAAAACTGTTTTTT. Protein sequence: CASSYSVTGGEKLFF.

J is TRBJ2-2 and V is TRBV2, with TRBD2 as a possible D gene (5 bases). The CDR3 extends over 14 amino acids. Germline V gene sequence: CDR1 SNHLY, CDR2 FYNNEI. V was trimmed by 8 bases and J by 2 bases, leaving 12 bases between them. The CDR3 spells CASAGPLNTGELFF. In nucleotides, the CDR3 is TGTGCCAGCGCGGGTCCCCTTAACACCGGGGAGCTGTTTTTT.

This sequence joins TRBV5-1 and TRBJ2-7; no reliable D call. V was clipped by 0 bases and J by 6 bases, with 10 bases between them. The length of the CDR3 is 13 residues. The V gene's germline CDR1 is SGHRS and CDR2 YFSETQ. The chain's CDR3 is CASSLGELGEQYF. The CDR3 DNA sequence: TGCGCCAGCAGCTTGGGAGAGCTTGGCGAGCAGTACTTC.

The rearrangement links TRBV7-2 to TRBJ2-1; D is unclear. The germline CDR1 and CDR2 sequences are SGHTA and FQGNSA. V lost 5 bases, J lost 8 bases, and 7 bases lay in between. The CDR3 covers 11 residues. CDR3 nucleotides: TGTGCCAGCAGCCATAATTATGAGCAGTTCTTC. Translated, it gives CASSHNYEQFF.